This TCR beta chain was captured in a study of technical replicates of blood from several donors. V dropped 0 bases and J dropped 5 bases, with 15 bases sitting between them. CDR1 LGHNA and CDR2 YSLEER come from the germline V gene. The CDR3 consists of 16 residues. Some clones are missing from TCRdb's copy, which holds only in-frame ones; the method was immunoSEQ multiplex PCR. The sample records more than 90,000 clones, 96% being singletons. The sequenced sample consisted of T cells isolated from PBMCs. This TCR came from a human donor in good health. The chain employs TRBV4-3 and TRBJ2-3; D may be TRBD1 (6 bases). CDR3 protein: CASSQERFAGVDTQYF. The CDR3 nucleotides read TGCGCCAGCAGCCAAGAACGATTCGCAGGGGTAGATACGCAGTATTTT.